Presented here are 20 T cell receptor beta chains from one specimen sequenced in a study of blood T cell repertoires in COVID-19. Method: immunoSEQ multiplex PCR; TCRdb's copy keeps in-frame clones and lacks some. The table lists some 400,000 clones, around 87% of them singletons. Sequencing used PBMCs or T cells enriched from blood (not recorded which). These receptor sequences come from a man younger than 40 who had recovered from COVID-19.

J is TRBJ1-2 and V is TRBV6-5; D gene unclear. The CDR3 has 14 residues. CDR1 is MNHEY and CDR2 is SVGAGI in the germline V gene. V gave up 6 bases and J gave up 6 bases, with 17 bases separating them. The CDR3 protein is CASSNARGSDGYTF. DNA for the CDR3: TGTGCCAGCAGCAATGCTCGGGGAAGCGATGGCTACACCTTC.

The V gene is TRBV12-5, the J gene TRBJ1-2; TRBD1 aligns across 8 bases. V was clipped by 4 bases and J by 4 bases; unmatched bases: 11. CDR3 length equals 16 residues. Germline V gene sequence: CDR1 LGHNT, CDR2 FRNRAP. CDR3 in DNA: TGTGCTAGTGGTTCGGGCCCCCAGGGGGCGGTCTATGGCTACACCTTC. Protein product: CASGSGPQGAVYGYTF.

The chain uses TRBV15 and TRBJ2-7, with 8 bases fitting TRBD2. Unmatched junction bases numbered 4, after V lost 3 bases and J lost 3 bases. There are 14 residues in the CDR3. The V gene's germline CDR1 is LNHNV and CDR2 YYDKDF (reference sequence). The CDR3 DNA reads TGTGCCACCAGCAGGGGACTAGGAAGCTACGAGCAGTACTTC. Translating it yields CATSRGLGSYEQYF.

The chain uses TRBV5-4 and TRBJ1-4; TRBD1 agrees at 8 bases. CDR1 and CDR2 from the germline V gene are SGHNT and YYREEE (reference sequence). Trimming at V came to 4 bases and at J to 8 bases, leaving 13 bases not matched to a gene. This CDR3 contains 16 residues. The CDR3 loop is CASSASMTGDNEKLFF. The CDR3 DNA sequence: TGTGCCAGCAGCGCAAGTATGACAGGGGACAACGAAAAACTGTTTTTT.

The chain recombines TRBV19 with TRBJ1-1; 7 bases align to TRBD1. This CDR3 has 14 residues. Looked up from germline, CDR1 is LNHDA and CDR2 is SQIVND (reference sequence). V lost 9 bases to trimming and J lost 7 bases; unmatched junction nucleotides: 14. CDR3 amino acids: CASSGTVGLGEAFF. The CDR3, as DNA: TGTGCCAGCTCCGGGACAGTGGGTCTAGGTGAAGCTTTCTTT.

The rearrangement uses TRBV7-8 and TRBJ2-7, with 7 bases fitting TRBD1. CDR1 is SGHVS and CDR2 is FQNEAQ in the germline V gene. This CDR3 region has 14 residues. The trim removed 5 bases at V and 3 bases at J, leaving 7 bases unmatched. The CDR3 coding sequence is TGTGCCAGCAGCCCCGAGACAGGGCTCTACGAGCAGTACTTC. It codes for CASSPETGLYEQYF.

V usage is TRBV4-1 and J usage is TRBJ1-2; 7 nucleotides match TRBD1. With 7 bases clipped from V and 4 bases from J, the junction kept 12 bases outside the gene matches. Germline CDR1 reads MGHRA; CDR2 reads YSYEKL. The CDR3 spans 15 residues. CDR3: CASTPGQPVLYGYTF. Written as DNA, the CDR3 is TGCGCCAGCACACCGGGACAGCCAGTCCTCTATGGCTACACCTTC.

CDR3 protein: CASGFVETQYF. The CDR3, as DNA: TGTGCCTCGGGGTTTGTGGAGACCCAGTACTTC. The chain joins TRBV6-1 to TRBJ2-5; D perhaps matches TRBD2 (5 bases). In germline, CDR1 is MNHNS, CDR2 SASEGT. The CDR3 length is 11 residues. The V and J ends lost 11 bases and 5 bases respectively, with 12 bases between them.

The CDR3 nucleotides read TGCGCCAGCAGCCGAGACCCTACAGGGACGAACACTGAAGCTTTCTTT. It yields the protein CASSRDPTGTNTEAFF. This chain uses TRBV4-3 with TRBJ1-1, with D possibly being TRBD1 (6 bases). V gave up 4 bases and J gave up 1 base, with 16 bases separating them. The CDR3 consists of 16 residues. Germline V gene sequence: CDR1 LGHNA, CDR2 YSLEER.

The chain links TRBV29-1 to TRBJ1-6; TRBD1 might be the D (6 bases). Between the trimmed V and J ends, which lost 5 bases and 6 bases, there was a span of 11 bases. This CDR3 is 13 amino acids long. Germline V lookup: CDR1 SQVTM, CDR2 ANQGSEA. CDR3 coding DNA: TGCAGCGTTACGGACAGCGGTAATTCACCCCTCCACTTT. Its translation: CSVTDSGNSPLHF.

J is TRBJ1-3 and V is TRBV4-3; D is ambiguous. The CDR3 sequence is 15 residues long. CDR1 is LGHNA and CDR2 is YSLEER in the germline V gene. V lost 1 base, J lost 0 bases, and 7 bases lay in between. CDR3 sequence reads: CASSQAGSSGNTIYF. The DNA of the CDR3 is TGCGCCAGCAGCCAAGCGGGGAGCTCTGGAAACACCATATATTTT.

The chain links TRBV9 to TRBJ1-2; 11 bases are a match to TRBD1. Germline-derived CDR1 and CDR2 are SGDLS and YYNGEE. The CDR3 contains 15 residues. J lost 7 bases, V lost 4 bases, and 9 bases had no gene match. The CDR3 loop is CASSPRTGGVSGYTF. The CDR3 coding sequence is TGTGCCAGCAGCCCCCGGACAGGGGGCGTGAGTGGCTACACCTTC.

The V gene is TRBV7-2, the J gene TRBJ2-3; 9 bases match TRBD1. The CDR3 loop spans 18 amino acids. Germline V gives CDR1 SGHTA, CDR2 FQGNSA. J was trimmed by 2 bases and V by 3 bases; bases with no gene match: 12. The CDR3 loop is CASSFRITGGRDTDTQYF. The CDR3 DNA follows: TGTGCCAGCAGCTTTCGAATTACAGGGGGCCGGGACACAGATACGCAGTATTTT.

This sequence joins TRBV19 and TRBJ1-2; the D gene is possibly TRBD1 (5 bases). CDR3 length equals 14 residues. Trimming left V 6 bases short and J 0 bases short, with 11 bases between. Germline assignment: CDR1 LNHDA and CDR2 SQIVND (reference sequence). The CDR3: CASSSGAPNYGYTF. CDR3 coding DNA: TGTGCCAGTAGCAGCGGGGCCCCTAACTATGGCTACACCTTC.

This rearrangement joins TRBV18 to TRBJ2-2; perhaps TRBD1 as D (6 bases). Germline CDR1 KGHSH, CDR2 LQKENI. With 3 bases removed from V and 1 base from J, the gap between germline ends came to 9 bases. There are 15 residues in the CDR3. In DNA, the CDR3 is TGTGCCAGCTCACCCGACAGGATGAACACCGGGGAGCTGTTTTTT. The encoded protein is CASSPDRMNTGELFF.

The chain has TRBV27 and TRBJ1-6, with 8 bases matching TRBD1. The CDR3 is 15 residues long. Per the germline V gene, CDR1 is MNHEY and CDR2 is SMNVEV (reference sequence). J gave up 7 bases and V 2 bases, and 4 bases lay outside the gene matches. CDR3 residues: CASSLPDRVNSPLHF. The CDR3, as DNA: TGTGCCAGCAGTTTACCGGACAGGGTAAATTCACCCCTCCACTTT.

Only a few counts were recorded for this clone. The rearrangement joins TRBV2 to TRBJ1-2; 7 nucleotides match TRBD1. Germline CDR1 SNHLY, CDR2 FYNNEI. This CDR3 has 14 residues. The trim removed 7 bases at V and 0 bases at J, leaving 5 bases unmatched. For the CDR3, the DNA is TGTGCCAGCAACCCCGGGACAGCTAACTATGGCTACACCTTC. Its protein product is CASNPGTANYGYTF.

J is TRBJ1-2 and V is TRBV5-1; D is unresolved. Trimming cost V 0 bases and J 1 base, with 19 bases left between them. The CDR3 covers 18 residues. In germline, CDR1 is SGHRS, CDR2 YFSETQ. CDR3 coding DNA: TGCGCCAGCAGCTTGGACCACACAGCCGTGGTTCTTAACTATGGCTACACCTTC. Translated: CASSLDHTAVVLNYGYTF.

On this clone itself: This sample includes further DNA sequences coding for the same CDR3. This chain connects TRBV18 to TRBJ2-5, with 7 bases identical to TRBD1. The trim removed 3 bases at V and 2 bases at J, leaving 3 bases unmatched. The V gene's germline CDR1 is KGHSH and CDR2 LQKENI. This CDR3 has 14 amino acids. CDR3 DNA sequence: TGTGCCAGCTCACCTTGGGACAGTCAAGAGACCCAGTACTTC. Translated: CASSPWDSQETQYF.

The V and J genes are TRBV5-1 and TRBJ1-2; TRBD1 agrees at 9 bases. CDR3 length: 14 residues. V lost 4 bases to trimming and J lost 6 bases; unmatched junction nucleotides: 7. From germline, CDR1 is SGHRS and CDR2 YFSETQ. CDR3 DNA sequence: TGCGCCAGCAGCACCGGGACAGGGTCTAATGGCTACACCTTC. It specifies CASSTGTGSNGYTF.